This T cell receptor beta chain emerged from a study of identical twins. Unique molecular identifiers were present on the cDNA, which also gained a universal primer site by template switching. TCRdb re-derived calls from the 5' RACE reads in MiXCR, one entry per CDR3 protein. The sample lists a few hundred thousand distinct CDR3 sequences, about 13% occurring once. Study-wide results and limits: Whereas memory repertoires showed no such difference, abundant cord blood beta clonotypes carried fewer insertions.

In the case of this clonotype: The antigen is not known.

The CDR3 loop spans 15 amino acids. The V end lost 3 bases, the J end lost 2 bases, and 14 bases lay between the germline ends. A further study also used this sample, focusing on yellow fever vaccine responses in identical twins. Per that study: The T cell response to vaccination in identical twins was reportedly partly convergent and partly personalized.

The chain couples TRBV12-3 or TRBV12-4 to TRBJ2-7; D is perhaps TRBD1 (6 bases). The sample consisted of CD4+ T cells sorted from blood. This sequence was found in a young woman in good health. The CDR3 here is CASSFSADRTYEQYF. CDR3 DNA: TGTGCCAGCAGTTTTTCTGCGGACAGAACCTACGAGCAGTACTTC.